Listed below are T cell receptor beta chains from one sample, sequenced in a study of blood T cells in healthy people across ages. TCRdb passed the 5' RACE reads through MiXCR, listing each CDR3 protein once. The profile covers 590,000 or so distinct CDR3 sequences, with about 30% appearing a single time and about 15% taken by the ten largest. The specimen sequenced was blood. These TCRs come from a woman older than 75 in good health. The CDR3 runs from the conserved cysteine through the conserved F or W. A D gene is named only where the DNA matches it firmly. Some rows have no size entry. The others give once, few or many, or a class for an expanded clone.

>TRBJ1-1|few|TRBV7-9|.
CAILTGMNTEAFF
TGTGCCATACTAACAGGGATGAACACTGAAGCTTTCTTT
>TRBJ1-5|few|TRBV6-1|.
CASSEGPGTNQPQHF
TGTGCCAGCAGTGAAGGGCCAGGGACCAATCAGCCCCAGCATTTT
>TRBJ2-2|.|TRBV7-2|TRBD2
CASGLAGALAGELFF
TGTGCCAGCGGACTAGCGGGTGCCCTGGCCGGGGAGCTGTTTTTT
>TRBJ1-6|many|TRBV25-1|.
CASSANSFQNSPLHF
TGTGCCAGCAGTGCCAACAGTTTCCAAAATTCACCCCTCCACTTT
>TRBJ1-5|few|TRBV7-9|.
CASSSGGDHPQHF
TGTGCCAGCAGCTCGGGGGGGGATCACCCCCAGCATTTT
>TRBJ1-6|few|TRBV2|.
CASSDRENSPLHF
TGTGCCAGCAGTGACAGGGAGAACTCACCCCTCCACTTT
>TRBJ2-3|many|TRBV20-1|TRBD2
CSAIAGASTDTQYF
TGCAGTGCTATAGCGGGGGCTAGCACAGATACGCAGTATTTT
>TRBJ2-3|few|TRBV24-1|TRBD2
CATSLGLAGADTQYF
TGTGCCACCAGTTTGGGACTAGCGGGGGCAGATACGCAGTATTTT
>TRBJ2-7|few|TRBV20-1|.
CSALRDCYEQYF
TGCAGCGCTCTCCGGGACTGCTACGAGCAGTACTTC
>TRBJ2-7|once|TRBV11-2|TRBD2
CASSPSSGRAYEQYF
TGTGCCAGCAGCCCATCTAGCGGGAGGGCCTACGAGCAGTACTTC
>TRBJ1-5|many|TRBV10-3|.
CAISEPRQPQHF
TGTGCCATCAGTGAGCCCAGGCAGCCCCAGCATTTT
>TRBJ1-1|.|TRBV12-3/TRBV12-4|TRBD1
CANSLELGQVTEAFF
TGTGCCAACAGTCTAGAGCTGGGACAGGTCACTGAAGCTTTCTTT
>TRBJ2-6|many|TRBV20-1|.
CSAKGGRVRSGANVLTF
TGCAGTGCCAAGGGGGGACGAGTGCGCTCTGGGGCCAACGTCCTGACTTTC
>TRBJ1-1|many|TRBV5-1|TRBD1
CASSSGTADSEAFF
TGCGCCAGCAGCTCCGGGACAGCGGACAGTGAAGCTTTCTTT
>TRBJ2-3|.|TRBV7-2|.
CASSSRLAITDTQYF
TGTGCCAGCAGTTCGCGTCTAGCGATAACAGATACGCAGTATTTT
>TRBJ2-7|many|TRBV11-2|TRBD2
CASSPRTSGGTYPYEQYF
TGTGCCAGCAGCCCTCGAACTAGCGGGGGGACTTATCCCTACGAGCAGTACTTC
>TRBJ1-4|.|TRBV3-1|.
CANSQWPVGRSNEKLFF
TGTGCCAACAGCCAATGGCCCGTGGGGCGTAGTAATGAAAAACTGTTTTTT
>TRBJ2-1|few|TRBV20-1|TRBD1
CSARDRDRGRGEQFF
TGCAGTGCTAGAGACCGGGACAGGGGGCGGGGGGAGCAGTTCTTC
>TRBJ2-3|.|TRBV20-1|.
CSAVTGSRDTQYF
TGCAGTGCCGTAACCGGGTCACGGGATACGCAGTATTTT
>TRBJ2-5|.|TRBV7-6|.
CASSLGPTETQYF
TGTGCCAGCAGCTTAGGGCCGACAGAGACCCAGTACTTC
>TRBJ2-1|many|TRBV15|.
CATSPTDYNEQFF
TGTGCCACCAGCCCGACAGACTACAATGAGCAGTTCTTC